This T cell receptor beta chain derives from a study of T cells in tuberculosis. For the study at large: CD1B tetramers identified T cells specific for mycobacterial lipid GMM.

Profiled with immunoSEQ multiplex PCR; TCRdb holds only in-frame clones, not every one. The sample holds over 30,000 clones; roughly 93% are singletons and the top ten take 11%. As to this clone: Its antigen is undetermined.

Time point: new active TB diagnosis, blood taken before or within 7 days of starting treatment. CDR3 length: 11 residues. Germline loops: CDR1 DFQATT, CDR2 SNEGSKA (reference sequence). Trimming left V 6 bases short and J 5 bases short, with 8 bases between. The study, taken as a whole, reports: Active tuberculosis TCR-alpha repertoires lay closer to GMM-specific TCRs than IGRA-negative controls, suggesting clonal expansion.

The chain has TRBV20-1 and TRBJ2-1, with unresolved D. The source of this sequence is an adult with tuberculosis. The specimen comprised PBMCs, sampled at tuberculosis diagnosis. CDR3: CSAYLDNEQFF. CDR3 sequence (DNA): TGCAGTGCCTATCTAGACAATGAGCAGTTCTTC.